Listed here is a single T cell receptor (beta chain). This entry is derived from a study of blood T cell repertoires in COVID-19. Overall study context: Samples taken during acute and convalescent COVID-19 were collected in the United States, Italy and Spain.

TCRdb's table, derived via immunoSEQ multiplex PCR, lists solely in-frame clones and lacks some. In the table there are about 220,000 clones, about 86% of which are singletons. This receptor was obtained from a woman aged 25-40 years who had recovered from COVID-19. Sequencing was carried out using peripheral blood.

CDR3 in amino acids: CASSYSSWGGGHAEAFF. CDR3 nucleotide sequence: TGTGCCAGCAGTTACTCGTCCTGGGGAGGGGGTCATGCTGAAGCTTTCTTT. The chain carries TRBV6-2 or TRBV6-3 and TRBJ1-1; tentatively, D is TRBD1 (6 bases). The CDR3 is 17 amino acids. CDR1 and CDR2 (germline): MNHEY, SVGEGT. Between the trimmed V and J ends, which lost 0 bases and 6 bases, there was a span of 20 bases.